This T cell receptor (beta chain) was retrieved from a study of T cells after yellow fever vaccination. Production of TCR cDNA was by 5'RACE template switching, which also added a universal primer site and UMIs. TCRdb fed the 5' RACE reads into MiXCR, producing one record per CDR3 protein. The sample has about 210,000 distinct CDR3 sequences; 2.5% to 3.5% are singletons. The germline gives CDR1 DFQATT, CDR2 SNEGSKA (reference sequence). The CDR3 consists of 14 residues. The V and J ends lost 4 bases and 3 bases respectively, with 15 bases between them. This clonotype has ten or more counts. This specimen was CD4+ T cells sorted from PBMCs, taken 10 days after the yellow fever booster vaccination. This clonotype was sampled from a man between 18 and 35 years old who received the YFV17D yellow fever vaccine. This sequence joins TRBV20-1 and TRBJ2-5; perhaps TRBD1 as D (6 bases). The CDR3 region has the DNA TGCAGTGCTATACGGGGACATCGGAAAGAGACCCAGTACTTC. Translation gives CSAIRGHRKETQYF.